In its sample, the clone carrying this T cell receptor (beta chain) was seen a few times. TCRdb redid the calling of the 5' RACE reads with MiXCR, one entry per CDR3 protein. The repertoire holds 200,000 to 300,000 distinct CDR3 sequences, 10% to 15% seen once, with around 0.49% in the top ten. This entry comes from a study of T cells after yellow fever vaccination. Per germline, CDR1 DFQATT and CDR2 SNEGSKA (reference sequence). This CDR3 spans 18 amino acids. V shed 3 bases, J shed 5 bases, and the junction held 17 bases outside the gene matches. This material consisted of CD4+ T cells sorted from PBMCs, taken 45 days after the yellow fever booster vaccination. The receptor was derived from a young man who received the YFV17D yellow fever vaccine. The J gene is TRBJ2-1, the V gene TRBV20-1, with 9 nucleotides matching TRBD1. The CDR3 sequence: CSARGTLSGQGLNNEQFF. CDR3 coding DNA: TGCAGTGCTAGGGGTACCCTTTCGGGACAGGGTTTAAACAATGAGCAGTTCTTC.